The text below deals with one T cell receptor (beta chain). The sample originates from a study of blood T cell repertoires in COVID-19. For the study at large: PBMCs, B-cell-depleted T cells, or T cells provided the cDNA or gDNA that made up the material.

In the authors' workflow: Amplified reference gene primers provided the basis for estimating nucleated cell counts. The table came from immunoSEQ multiplex PCR; TCRdb's copy has only in-frame clones and leaves some out. V, J and clone size are taken as reported in that table, and D and trimming were inferred from the DNA itself. The table has 350,000 to 450,000 clones, roughly 90% seen once. The origin of this receptor is a woman aged 40 to 49 with COVID-19, enrolled during active disease. The sequencing input was peripheral blood.

CDR3 protein: CASSLVRPGQDKNQPQHF. The CDR3 DNA is TGTGCCAGCAGCTTAGTCCGCCCGGGACAGGATAAAAATCAGCCCCAGCATTTT. The chain carries TRBV7-8 and TRBJ1-5; 8 bases are a match to TRBD1. The CDR3 spans 18 residues. With 1 base clipped from V and 4 bases from J, the junction kept 12 bases outside the gene matches. CDR1 and CDR2 (germline): SGHVS, FQNEAQ.